The 19 T cell receptor beta chains listed next were all sequenced from one sample in a study of blood T cell repertoires in COVID-19. Only in-frame clones appear in the TCRdb table, and some are missing; sequencing was by immunoSEQ multiplex PCR. The sample lists about 210,000 clones; around 84% were seen once. The specimen was peripheral blood. These receptors were taken from a human donor in a cohort sampled during active COVID-19.

The genes are TRBV5-1 and TRBJ2-1; 9 bases are shared with TRBD2. The CDR3 loop spans 16 amino acids. With V trimmed by 2 bases and J by 7 bases, 10 bases remained unmatched. CDR1 is SGHRS and CDR2 is YFSETQ in the germline V gene. The chain's CDR3 is CASSFNAGGPYNEQFF. The CDR3 coding sequence is TGCGCCAGCAGCTTTAACGCGGGAGGGCCATATAATGAGCAGTTCTTC. The full variable domain, its missing parts supplied by reference TRBV5-1 and TRBJ2-1, is KAGVTQTPRYLIKTRGQQVTLSCSPISGHRSVSWYQQTPGQGLQFLFEYFSETQRNKGNFPGRFSGRQFSNSRSEMNVSTLELGDSALYLCASSFNAGGPYNEQFFGPGTRLTVL.

The CDR3 loop reads CASSLAQRDNQPQHF. Written as DNA, the CDR3 is TGCGCCAGCAGTTTAGCACAGCGGGACAATCAGCCCCAGCATTTT. The chain has TRBV10-1 and TRBJ1-5; D remains unclear. The CDR3 has 15 amino acids. The V and J ends lost 5 bases and 3 bases respectively, with 14 bases between them. CDR1 is WNHNN, CDR2 SYGVQD, per germline (reference sequence).

V gene TRBV9 combines with J gene TRBJ2-1; tentatively, D is TRBD2 (6 bases). Germline V gene sequence: CDR1 SGDLS, CDR2 YYNGEE. V was cut by 4 bases and J by 1 base, with 12 bases left in between. CDR3 length: 15 residues. The CDR3 loop is CASSPREKSYNEQFF. CDR3 DNA: TGTGCCAGCAGCCCTCGGGAGAAGTCCTACAATGAGCAGTTCTTC.

The chain carries TRBV19 and TRBJ1-1; D unresolved. There are 14 residues in the CDR3. Deletions cut 5 bases from V and 0 bases from J, with 10 bases between. CDR1 and CDR2 (germline): LNHDA, SQIVND (reference sequence). CDR3: CASSEEYLNTEAFF. In DNA, the CDR3 is TGTGCCAGTAGTGAAGAATACTTGAACACTGAAGCTTTCTTT.

The chain has TRBV9 and TRBJ1-1, with 7 bases that match TRBD1. Germline CDR1 SGDLS, CDR2 YYNGEE. This CDR3 contains 14 residues. J lost 5 bases, V lost 4 bases, and 8 bases had no gene match. The CDR3 DNA reads TGTGCCAGCAGCCCCTGGACAGGTCAAACTGAAGCTTTCTTT. Translating it yields CASSPWTGQTEAFF.

This clone turned up a few times. The chain has TRBV5-1 and TRBJ1-6, with 7 bases identical to TRBD1. CDR1 and CDR2 from the germline V gene are SGHRS and YFSETQ. V gave up 4 bases and J gave up 7 bases; unmatched junction bases: 8. The CDR3 has 15 residues. CDR3 in DNA: TGCGCCAGCAGCGGGAGCCAGGGGGAAAATTCACCCCTCCACTTT. Translation gives CASSGSQGENSPLHF.

V and J are TRBV6-5 and TRBJ2-7; TRBD1 aligns across 8 bases. The J segment lost 6 bases and the V segment lost 6 bases, leaving 4 bases of the junction unmatched. Germline CDR1 MNHEY, CDR2 SVGAGI. The CDR3 is made up of 12 amino acids. The CDR3 DNA reads as TGTGCCAGCAGCAGGACAGGGTTCGAGCAGTACTTC. It is translated as CASSRTGFEQYF.

This clone occurred once. The V gene is TRBV5-6, the J gene TRBJ1-2; 8 bases align to TRBD1. Germline values: CDR1 SGHDT, CDR2 YYEEEE. The CDR3 spans 15 residues. After removal of 1 base from V and 8 bases from J, the junction contained 10 bases not matched to a gene. This CDR3 is CASSLLPGAGGGYTF. The CDR3 DNA is TGTGCCAGCAGCTTGTTACCCGGGGCAGGGGGCGGCTACACCTTC.

The chain employs TRBV7-9 and TRBJ2-1; maybe TRBD1 (6 bases). Trimming pared 5 bases from V and 0 bases from J, leaving 17 bases between. The CDR3 runs to 17 residues. Germline V lookup: CDR1 SEHNR, CDR2 FQNEAQ (reference sequence). This CDR3 reads CASSPQGATSSYNEQFF. CDR3 sequence (DNA): TGTGCCAGCAGCCCACAGGGCGCCACGAGCTCCTACAATGAGCAGTTCTTC.

V usage is TRBV4-1 and J usage is TRBJ2-4, with a weak D call TRBD2 (6 bases). Germline CDR1 and CDR2: MGHRA and YSYEKL. The length of the CDR3 is 17 residues. The V end was cut by 2 bases, the J end by 1 base, with 15 bases between. In DNA form, the CDR3 reads TGCGCCAGCAGCCAAACTTCTTCCGGGACTGCCAAAAACATTCAGTACTTC. As protein: CASSQTSSGTAKNIQYF.

The V gene is TRBV7-9, the J gene TRBJ2-1; maybe TRBD1 (6 bases). V was clipped by 3 bases and J by 5 bases, with 20 bases between them. The CDR3 has 17 residues. Germline values: CDR1 SEHNR, CDR2 FQNEAQ (reference sequence). The CDR3 region is CASSFFSGLGTNNEQFF. CDR3 bases: TGTGCCAGCAGCTTTTTTTCAGGACTTGGGACAAACAATGAGCAGTTCTTC.

V and J are TRBV6-5 and TRBJ1-2; no firm D call. The CDR3 loop spans 11 amino acids. In germline, CDR1 is MNHEY, CDR2 SVGAGI. Trimming took off 7 bases at V and 3 bases at J, with 6 bases between the two ends. The CDR3 sequence: CASIGDYGYTF. DNA for the CDR3: TGTGCCAGCATAGGAGACTATGGCTACACCTTC.

This chain connects TRBV4-1 to TRBJ1-4, with D perhaps TRBD1 (5 bases). V gave up 0 bases and J gave up 0 bases, with 17 bases separating them. CDR1 and CDR2 from the germline V gene are MGHRA and YSYEKL. This CDR3 has 19 amino acids. In DNA form, the CDR3 reads TGCGCCAGCAGCCAAGATAGGGGCGCGGGGCTCGCAACTAATGAAAAACTGTTTTTT. It translates to CASSQDRGAGLATNEKLFF.

The CDR3, as DNA: TGTGCCGGAGGTAATTGGTATGAGCAGTTCTTC. Translating gives CAGGNWYEQFF. The V call is TRBV19, the J call TRBJ2-1; D might be TRBD2 (5 bases). Trimming cost V 11 bases and J 8 bases, with 13 bases left between them. Germline V lookup: CDR1 LNHDA, CDR2 SQIVND (reference sequence). The CDR3 loop spans 11 amino acids.

This clone has a count of ten or more. The chain employs TRBV27 and TRBJ1-5; D is possibly TRBD1 (6 bases). With 6 bases removed from V and 6 bases from J, the gap between germline ends came to 12 bases. In germline, CDR1 is MNHEY, CDR2 SMNVEV (reference sequence). The CDR3 runs to 13 residues. CDR3 nucleotides: TGTGCCAGCAGACAGGGCGGCCGTCAGCCCCAGCATTTT. Protein sequence: CASRQGGRQPQHF.

Note on this clone: Other DNA sequences in the same sample also yield this CDR3. J is TRBJ1-1 and V is TRBV4-2; D perhaps matches TRBD1 (5 bases). The CDR3 sequence is 15 residues long. Germline assignment: CDR1 LGHNA and CDR2 YNFKEQ. Deletions cut 1 base from V and 1 base from J, with 10 bases between. The CDR3 region has the DNA TGTGCCAGCAGCCAAGTCAGCGGGGGGAACACTGAAGCTTTCTTT. Protein: CASSQVSGGNTEAFF.

The rearrangement links TRBV29-1 to TRBJ1-1; D remains unclear. The V end was cut by 3 bases, the J end by 3 bases, with 11 bases between. Germline values: CDR1 SQVTM, CDR2 ANQGSEA. This CDR3 comprises 13 residues. CDR3: CSVEETPDTEAFF. As DNA, the CDR3 is TGCAGCGTTGAGGAGACTCCGGACACTGAAGCTTTCTTT.

The chain employs TRBV5-4 and TRBJ2-2; 9 bases fit TRBD1. Germline V gene lookup returns CDR1 SGHNT and CDR2 YYREEE (reference sequence). V lost 4 bases to trimming and J lost 8 bases; unmatched junction nucleotides: 15. The CDR3 contains 17 residues. As DNA, the CDR3 is TGTGCCAGCAGCGCGCGGGGGCCCCGGACAGGGGTGGGGGAGCTGTTTTTT. Amino acids: CASSARGPRTGVGELFF. The whole variable domain, filled in from reference TRBV5-4 and TRBJ2-2, reads ETGVTQSPTHLIKTRGQQVTLRCSSQSGHNTVSWYQQALGQGPQFIFQYYREEENGRGNFPPRFSGLQFPNYSSELNVNALELDDSALYLCASSARGPRTGVGELFFGEGSRLTVL.

J is TRBJ1-5 and V is TRBV6-5; 9 nucleotides align to TRBD1. The length of the CDR3 is 15 residues. CDR1 is MNHEY and CDR2 is SVGAGI in the germline V gene. With 6 bases clipped from V and 2 bases from J, the junction kept 5 bases outside the gene matches. The CDR3 nucleotides read TGTGCCAGCAGCTACCGGACAGGGGGCAATCAGCCCCAGCATTTT. Its protein product is CASSYRTGGNQPQHF.